This T cell receptor beta chain was documented in a study of blood T cell repertoires in COVID-19. Study as a whole: Samples representing acute and convalescent COVID-19 were sourced from the United States, Italy and Spain.

J lost 7 bases, V lost 4 bases, and 5 bases had no gene match. There are 15 residues in the CDR3. CDR1 LGHDT and CDR2 YNNKEL come from the germline V gene (reference sequence). The cohort comprised adults aged about 18 to 100 years residing in about two dozen US areas. Sequencing was performed with immunoSEQ multiplex PCR; in TCRdb, only in-frame clones are kept and a portion is missing. The data hold more than 200,000 clones, with 75% to 90% observed a single time. This sequence originates from a woman in her twenties or thirties who had recovered from COVID-19. This chain joins TRBV3-1 (or the pseudogene TRBV3-2) and TRBJ1-6, with 9 bases matching TRBD1. Material for sequencing was PBMCs or T cells enriched from blood (not recorded which). Here the CDR3 DNA reads TGTGCCAGCAGCCTGACAGGGGGAAGGAATTCACCCCTCCACTTT. Its translation is CASSLTGGRNSPLHF.